Presented here are 32 T cell receptor beta chains from one specimen sequenced in a study of regulatory T cells in long-lasting Graves disease. This sample's time point: persistent/refractory GD, antithyroid drugs over 5 years with positive TRAb. PBMC RNA was the source of the TCR library. Construction of TCR beta libraries relied on iRepertoire HTBI primers and on Arm-PCR targeting CDR3 regions. TCRdb redid the calling of the multiplex PCR reads with MiXCR, one entry per CDR3 protein. The repertoire has a few hundred thousand distinct CDR3 sequences, roughly a quarter of them found once; the top ten carry 26%. The sequences come from peripheral blood mononuclear cells (PBMCs), collected when the disease was refractory, from a patient treated with antithyroid drugs. These receptors originate from a female donor with Graves disease.

The table lists this clonotype with many counts. This rearrangement joins TRBV2 to TRBJ2-7; 16 nucleotides match TRBD2. CDR3 length: 19 amino acids. Germline V CDR1 and CDR2: SNHLY, FYNNEI. V lost 5 bases and J lost 3; bases outside the gene matches: 13. The CDR3 sequence: CASSRGRGTSGRAYYEQYF. CDR3 coding DNA: TGTGCCAGCAGTAGAGGACGGGGGACTAGCGGGAGGGCCTACTACGAGCAGTACTTC.

This clonotype was recorded many times. This chain joins TRBV11-2 and TRBJ1-6; no firm D call. The CDR3 is 14 residues long. Germline V CDR1 and CDR2: SGHAT, FQNNGV. With 4 bases removed from V and 7 bases from J, the gap between germline ends came to 11 bases. CDR3 region: CASSSRVSNSPLHF. Written as DNA, the CDR3 is TGTGCCAGCAGCTCCCGGGTCTCCAATTCACCCCTCCACTTT.

In the case of this clonotype: An end of the junction differs from the germline gene, which may be a read error. J is TRBJ1-3 and V is TRBV28; D remains unclear. The CDR3 covers 15 residues. Germline V lookup: CDR1 MDHEN, CDR2 SYDVKM. The CDR3 DNA reads TGTGCCAGCAGTTTACCGCCAGGCTCTGGAGACACCATATATTTT. It translates to CASSLPPGSGDTIYF.

This clonotype has a count of ten or more. The V call is TRBV2, the J call TRBJ1-2, with D uncertain. Germline V gene lookup returns CDR1 SNHLY and CDR2 FYNNEI. V lost 5 bases to trimming and J lost 8 bases, with 24 bases between them. This CDR3 contains 16 residues. This CDR3 is CASSMSNGLPLYGYTF. DNA for the CDR3: TGTGCCAGCAGTATGAGTAACGGGCTTCCGCTGTACGGCTACACCTTC.

This clonotype was observed at least ten times. The genes are TRBV11-2 and TRBJ1-2; a weak D match, TRBD1 (6 bases). The germline CDR1 and CDR2 sequences are SGHAT and FQNNGV. This CDR3 is built from 16 residues. The V gene lost 0 bases and the J gene lost 5 bases, with 16 bases spanning the gap. CDR3 region: CASSLEFTGTLYGYTF. The CDR3 DNA reads as TGTGCCAGCAGCTTAGAATTCACAGGGACCCTGTATGGCTACACCTTC.

This clonotype has ten or more counts. Here the CDR3 DNA reads TGCAGCGTTGAAGGGCGGGGACAACGGGAGACCCAGTACTTC. Translation: CSVEGRGQRETQYF. The V gene is TRBV29-1, the J gene TRBJ2-5; the D gene could be TRBD1 or TRBD2 (6 bases each). This CDR3 contains 14 residues. The V end was cut by 1 base, the J end by 5 bases, with 14 bases between. CDR1 and CDR2 (germline): SQVTM, ANQGSEA. Using reference TRBV29-1 and TRBJ2-5 for the parts outside the CDR3, the full variable domain is SAVISQKPSRDICQRGTSLTIQCQVDSQVTMMFWYRQQPGQSLTLIATANQGSEATYESGFVIDKFPISRPNLTFSTLTVSNMSPEDSSIYLCSVEGRGQRETQYFGPGTRLLVL.

This clonotype was recorded many times. This rearrangement joins TRBV7-2 to TRBJ2-7; 11 bases map to TRBD2. This CDR3 spans 16 amino acids. Germline V gene data show CDR1 as SGHTA and CDR2 as FQGNSA. The trim removed 0 bases at V and 2 bases at J, leaving 3 bases unmatched. CDR3 amino acids: CASSLALAGATYEQYF. CDR3 bases: TGTGCCAGCAGCTTAGCACTAGCGGGAGCCACCTACGAGCAGTACTTC.

This clonotype appeared a few times. V is TRBV6-2 or TRBV6-3 and J is TRBJ1-5; tentative D call: TRBD1 (6 bases). CDR3 size: 15 residues. Per the germline V gene, CDR1 is MNHEY and CDR2 is SVGEGT. Trimming removed 7 bases at V and 4 bases at J, with 17 bases between. CDR3 sequence: CASTTQGILNQPQHF. The CDR3 nucleotides are TGTGCCAGCACCACCCAGGGGATCCTGAATCAGCCCCAGCATTTT.

This chain connects TRBV15 to TRBJ2-3; no definite D call. CDR1 LNHNV and CDR2 YYDKDF come from the germline V gene (reference sequence). This CDR3 comprises 14 residues. V lost 4 bases and J lost 6, with 14 bases in between. The chain's CDR3 is CATSTSRSGDTQYF. The CDR3, as DNA: TGTGCCACCAGCACCTCTAGGTCTGGGGATACGCAGTATTTT.

This chain uses TRBV25-1 with TRBJ2-7; D call uncertain. V gave up 1 base and J gave up 4 bases, with 8 bases separating them. The length of the CDR3 is 13 residues. In germline, CDR1 is MGHDK, CDR2 SYGVNS. The CDR3 DNA is TGTGCCAGCAGTGAATTAGGAGCGTACGAGCAGTACTTC. Translation gives CASSELGAYEQYF.

This clonotype was seen more than once but under ten times. The V and J genes are TRBV28 and TRBJ1-5, with D maybe TRBD1 (6 bases). Germline CDR1 MDHEN, CDR2 SYDVKM. Trimming stripped 3 bases from V and 5 bases from J, with 14 bases between. The CDR3 consists of 15 residues. The chain's CDR3 is CASSLTHRQDQPQHF. The CDR3, as DNA: TGTGCCAGCAGTTTGACGCACAGACAGGATCAGCCCCAGCATTTT.

This clonotype was picked up a small number of times. The chain has TRBV20-1 and TRBJ1-1, with TRBD1 as a possible D gene (5 bases). The CDR3 is 14 residues long. The V end was cut by 5 bases, the J end by 0 bases, with 13 bases between. Germline V gene lookup returns CDR1 DFQATT and CDR2 SNEGSKA (reference sequence). The CDR3 loop reads CSAQRVRVNTEAFF. The CDR3 nucleotides read TGCAGTGCTCAAAGGGTCAGGGTGAACACTGAAGCTTTCTTT.

This clonotype turned up a few times. The chain has TRBV12-3 or TRBV12-4 and TRBJ1-5; 9 positions agree with TRBD1. V lost 6 bases, J lost 4 bases, and 4 bases stayed unmatched. This CDR3 is built from 14 residues. The CDR3 is CASSWDRENQPQHF. In DNA form, the CDR3 reads TGTGCCAGCAGCTGGGACAGGGAGAATCAGCCCCAGCATTTT.

With respect to this clonotype: No conserved phenylalanine or tryptophan ends this CDR3, so it is likely a read error. The chain uses TRBV6-2 or TRBV6-3 and TRBJ1-5; 8 nucleotides match TRBD1. There are 16 residues in the CDR3. Germline CDR1 is MNHEY and CDR2 is SVGEGT. V was pared by 5 bases and J by 4 bases, with 10 bases of the junction left unmatched. CDR3 DNA sequence: TGTGCCAGCAGTCCGCTTGATCACAGGGGGAATCAGCCCCAGCATCTT. The encoded protein is CASSPLDHRGNQPQHL.

The V call is TRBV18, the J call TRBJ2-5; 11 bases are shared with TRBD2. V trimming: 0 bases; J trimming: 5 bases; junction bases outside the gene matches: 2. The CDR3 sequence is 15 residues long. Looked up from germline, CDR1 is KGHSH and CDR2 is LQKENI. CDR3 loop: CASSPPTSGKETQYF. In nucleotides, the CDR3 is TGTGCCAGCTCACCACCGACTAGCGGGAAGGAGACCCAGTACTTC.

This clonotype was seen a handful of times. The chain couples TRBV20-1 to TRBJ2-7, with D possibly being TRBD2 (7 bases). The V gene's germline CDR1 is DFQATT and CDR2 SNEGSKA (reference sequence). V shed 5 bases and J shed 0 bases, with 17 bases lying between them. The CDR3 is 15 residues long. DNA for the CDR3: TGCAGTGCTGGGGGGGGCGGGACGGGCTCCTACGAGCAGTACTTC. Protein product: CSAGGGGTGSYEQYF.

This chain joins TRBV28 and TRBJ2-1, with 11 positions matching TRBD1. Germline CDR1 reads MDHEN; CDR2 reads SYDVKM. The CDR3 contains 15 residues. V was clipped by 3 bases and J by 6 bases; unmatched bases: 4. CDR3 region: CASSLGGQGANEQFF. The CDR3 DNA follows: TGTGCCAGCAGTTTGGGTGGACAGGGGGCCAATGAGCAGTTCTTC.

This clonotype appeared a few times. The CDR3 DNA follows: TGTGCCAGTAGTAGTGACAGGGTGACTGGCTACACCTTC. Residues: CASSSDRVTGYTF. The chain recombines TRBV19 with TRBJ1-2; TRBD1 agrees at 7 bases. Germline values: CDR1 LNHDA, CDR2 SQIVND (reference sequence). Trimming removed 4 bases from V and 7 bases from J; junction bases left unmatched: 6. There are 13 residues in the CDR3.

This clonotype turned up a few times. This could be a read error, since a much larger clone is one nucleotide away. V usage is TRBV7-8 and J usage is TRBJ2-7; TRBD2 aligns across 14 bases. The CDR3 loop spans 15 amino acids. Germline assignment: CDR1 SGHVS and CDR2 FQNEAQ. CDR3 nucleotide sequence: TGTACCAGCAGCTTAGGACTAGCGGGAGGCCACGAGCAGTACTTC. It translates to CTSSLGLAGGHEQYF.

The V call is TRBV20-1, the J call TRBJ2-7; 8 bases are a match to TRBD2. Losses at the gene ends were 0 bases for V and 2 bases for J; bases not matched to a gene: 21. The CDR3 spans 20 residues. Germline CDR1 is DFQATT and CDR2 is SNEGSKA (reference sequence). CDR3 sequence reads: CSAREPWRDPPGLDPYEQYF. CDR3 nucleotides: TGCAGTGCTAGAGAGCCGTGGAGGGATCCGCCGGGACTAGATCCCTACGAGCAGTACTTC.

Notes on this clonotype: A much larger clone differs by one base, so this may be a read error. The gene calls are TRBV7-2 and TRBJ1-2, with D tentatively TRBD1 (5 bases). Germline V gives CDR1 SGHTA, CDR2 FQGNSA. The CDR3 spans 13 residues. CDR3 nucleotides: TGTGTCAGCAGGGTTGGATTACGGGATGGCTACACCTTC. Translating it yields CVSRVGLRDGYTF. Looking up the rest from reference TRBV7-2 and TRBJ1-2 gives the full variable domain: GAGVSQSPSNKVTEKGKDVELRCDPISGHTALYWYRQSLGQGLEFLIYFQGNSAPDKSGLPSDRFSAERTGGSVSTLTIQRTQQEDSAVYLCVSRVGLRDGYTFGSGTRLTVV.

The chain combines TRBV18 with TRBJ2-6; TRBD1 is a possible D gene (5 bases). The CDR3 runs to 15 residues. The V gene's germline CDR1 is KGHSH and CDR2 LQKENI. V was trimmed by 6 bases and J by 0 bases, leaving 9 bases between them. CDR3 in amino acids: CASSQTDSGANVLTF. For the CDR3, the DNA is TGTGCCAGCTCCCAGACAGACTCTGGGGCCAACGTCCTGACTTTC.

The rearrangement links TRBV11-2 to TRBJ1-1; D is unclear. The CDR3 runs 16 residues. Per the germline V gene, CDR1 is SGHAT and CDR2 is FQNNGV. Trimming pared 1 base from V and 1 base from J, leaving 13 bases between. The chain's CDR3 is CASSLGHGGKNTEAFF. As DNA, the CDR3 is TGTGCCAGCAGCTTAGGACACGGCGGGAAGAACACTGAAGCTTTCTTT.

V usage is TRBV19 and J usage is TRBJ1-5; D is ambiguous. The CDR3 has 14 residues. Trimming shortened V by 8 bases and J by 0 bases, and 11 bases separated the two germline ends. CDR1 and CDR2 from the germline V gene are LNHDA and SQIVND (reference sequence). The CDR3 sequence is CASASGNSNQPQHF. In DNA, the CDR3 is TGTGCCAGTGCGAGTGGGAATAGCAATCAGCCCCAGCATTTT.

The chain uses TRBV7-9 and TRBJ2-3; D uncertain. CDR3 size: 11 residues. Trimming left V 8 bases short and J 0 bases short, with 3 bases between. Per germline, CDR1 SEHNR and CDR2 FQNEAQ (reference sequence). Here the CDR3 reads CASASTDTQYF. The CDR3 DNA sequence: TGTGCCAGCGCGAGCACAGATACGCAGTATTTT.

The chain employs TRBV5-6 and TRBJ1-1; D unresolved. CDR1 and CDR2 from the germline V gene are SGHDT and YYEEEE. CDR3 length: 13 residues. V lost 3 bases, J lost 4 bases, and 10 bases lay in between. The CDR3 is CASSYAVGTEAFF. The CDR3 DNA is TGTGCCAGCAGCTACGCAGTGGGCACTGAAGCTTTCTTT.

The V gene is TRBV20-1, the J gene TRBJ1-1; D gene unclear. CDR1 and CDR2 (germline): DFQATT, SNEGSKA (reference sequence). The length of the CDR3 is 13 residues. Trimming shortened V by 1 base and J by 6 bases, and 12 bases separated the two germline ends. For the CDR3, the DNA is TGCAGTGCTAGAGGAGGCCCCGGGGCTGAAGCTTTCTTT. Translation: CSARGGPGAEAFF.

This clonotype was recorded a few times. V and J are TRBV20-1 and TRBJ2-7; 10 bases are shared with TRBD1. After removal of 6 bases from V and 4 bases from J, the junction contained 6 bases not matched to a gene. The CDR3 consists of 13 residues. CDR1 and CDR2 (germline): DFQATT, SNEGSKA (reference sequence). DNA of the CDR3: TGCAGTGCCAAGACAGGGGGCAAGTACGAGCAGTACTTC. Amino acids: CSAKTGGKYEQYF.

A note on this clonotype: An end of the junction differs from the germline gene, which may be a read error. The CDR3 DNA follows: TGTGCCAGCAGGTTAGGGACTAGCTCCTACGAGCAGTACTTC. Translating gives CASRLGTSSYEQYF. The genes are TRBV11-3 and TRBJ2-7; 8 bases agree with TRBD2. Germline V gene sequence: CDR1 SGHNT, CDR2 YENEEA. The CDR3 length is 14 residues.

This chain joins TRBV6-1 and TRBJ2-1; 12 positions match TRBD2. J lost 8 bases, V lost 2 bases, and 10 bases had no gene match. This CDR3 comprises 17 residues. Germline V lookup: CDR1 MNHNS, CDR2 SASEGT. CDR3 residues: CASSEPSRASGRDEQFF. The CDR3 nucleotides read TGTGCCAGCAGTGAACCGTCTCGGGCTAGCGGGAGGGATGAGCAGTTCTTC.

This clonotype was observed at least ten times. The gene calls are TRBV20-1 and TRBJ2-7; D is possibly TRBD1 or TRBD2 (5 bases each). V dropped 5 bases and J dropped 2 bases, with 19 bases sitting between them. The CDR3 runs to 15 residues. Germline CDR1 is DFQATT and CDR2 is SNEGSKA (reference sequence). CDR3 region: CSALGPRMGTYEQYF. In DNA, the CDR3 is TGCAGTGCTTTGGGACCAAGGATGGGCACCTACGAGCAGTACTTC.

The chain recombines TRBV5-1 with TRBJ1-2; no firm D call. V shed 4 bases and J shed 4 bases, with 11 bases lying between them. This CDR3 region has 13 residues. CDR1 is SGHRS, CDR2 YFSETQ, per germline. The CDR3 loop reads CASSPRNSYGYTF. CDR3 bases: TGCGCCAGCAGCCCGAGGAACTCCTATGGCTACACCTTC. Full variable domain (rest looked up from reference TRBV5-1 and TRBJ1-2): KAGVTQTPRYLIKTRGQQVTLSCSPISGHRSVSWYQQTPGQGLQFLFEYFSETQRNKGNFPGRFSGRQFSNSRSEMNVSTLELGDSALYLCASSPRNSYGYTFGSGTRLTVV.